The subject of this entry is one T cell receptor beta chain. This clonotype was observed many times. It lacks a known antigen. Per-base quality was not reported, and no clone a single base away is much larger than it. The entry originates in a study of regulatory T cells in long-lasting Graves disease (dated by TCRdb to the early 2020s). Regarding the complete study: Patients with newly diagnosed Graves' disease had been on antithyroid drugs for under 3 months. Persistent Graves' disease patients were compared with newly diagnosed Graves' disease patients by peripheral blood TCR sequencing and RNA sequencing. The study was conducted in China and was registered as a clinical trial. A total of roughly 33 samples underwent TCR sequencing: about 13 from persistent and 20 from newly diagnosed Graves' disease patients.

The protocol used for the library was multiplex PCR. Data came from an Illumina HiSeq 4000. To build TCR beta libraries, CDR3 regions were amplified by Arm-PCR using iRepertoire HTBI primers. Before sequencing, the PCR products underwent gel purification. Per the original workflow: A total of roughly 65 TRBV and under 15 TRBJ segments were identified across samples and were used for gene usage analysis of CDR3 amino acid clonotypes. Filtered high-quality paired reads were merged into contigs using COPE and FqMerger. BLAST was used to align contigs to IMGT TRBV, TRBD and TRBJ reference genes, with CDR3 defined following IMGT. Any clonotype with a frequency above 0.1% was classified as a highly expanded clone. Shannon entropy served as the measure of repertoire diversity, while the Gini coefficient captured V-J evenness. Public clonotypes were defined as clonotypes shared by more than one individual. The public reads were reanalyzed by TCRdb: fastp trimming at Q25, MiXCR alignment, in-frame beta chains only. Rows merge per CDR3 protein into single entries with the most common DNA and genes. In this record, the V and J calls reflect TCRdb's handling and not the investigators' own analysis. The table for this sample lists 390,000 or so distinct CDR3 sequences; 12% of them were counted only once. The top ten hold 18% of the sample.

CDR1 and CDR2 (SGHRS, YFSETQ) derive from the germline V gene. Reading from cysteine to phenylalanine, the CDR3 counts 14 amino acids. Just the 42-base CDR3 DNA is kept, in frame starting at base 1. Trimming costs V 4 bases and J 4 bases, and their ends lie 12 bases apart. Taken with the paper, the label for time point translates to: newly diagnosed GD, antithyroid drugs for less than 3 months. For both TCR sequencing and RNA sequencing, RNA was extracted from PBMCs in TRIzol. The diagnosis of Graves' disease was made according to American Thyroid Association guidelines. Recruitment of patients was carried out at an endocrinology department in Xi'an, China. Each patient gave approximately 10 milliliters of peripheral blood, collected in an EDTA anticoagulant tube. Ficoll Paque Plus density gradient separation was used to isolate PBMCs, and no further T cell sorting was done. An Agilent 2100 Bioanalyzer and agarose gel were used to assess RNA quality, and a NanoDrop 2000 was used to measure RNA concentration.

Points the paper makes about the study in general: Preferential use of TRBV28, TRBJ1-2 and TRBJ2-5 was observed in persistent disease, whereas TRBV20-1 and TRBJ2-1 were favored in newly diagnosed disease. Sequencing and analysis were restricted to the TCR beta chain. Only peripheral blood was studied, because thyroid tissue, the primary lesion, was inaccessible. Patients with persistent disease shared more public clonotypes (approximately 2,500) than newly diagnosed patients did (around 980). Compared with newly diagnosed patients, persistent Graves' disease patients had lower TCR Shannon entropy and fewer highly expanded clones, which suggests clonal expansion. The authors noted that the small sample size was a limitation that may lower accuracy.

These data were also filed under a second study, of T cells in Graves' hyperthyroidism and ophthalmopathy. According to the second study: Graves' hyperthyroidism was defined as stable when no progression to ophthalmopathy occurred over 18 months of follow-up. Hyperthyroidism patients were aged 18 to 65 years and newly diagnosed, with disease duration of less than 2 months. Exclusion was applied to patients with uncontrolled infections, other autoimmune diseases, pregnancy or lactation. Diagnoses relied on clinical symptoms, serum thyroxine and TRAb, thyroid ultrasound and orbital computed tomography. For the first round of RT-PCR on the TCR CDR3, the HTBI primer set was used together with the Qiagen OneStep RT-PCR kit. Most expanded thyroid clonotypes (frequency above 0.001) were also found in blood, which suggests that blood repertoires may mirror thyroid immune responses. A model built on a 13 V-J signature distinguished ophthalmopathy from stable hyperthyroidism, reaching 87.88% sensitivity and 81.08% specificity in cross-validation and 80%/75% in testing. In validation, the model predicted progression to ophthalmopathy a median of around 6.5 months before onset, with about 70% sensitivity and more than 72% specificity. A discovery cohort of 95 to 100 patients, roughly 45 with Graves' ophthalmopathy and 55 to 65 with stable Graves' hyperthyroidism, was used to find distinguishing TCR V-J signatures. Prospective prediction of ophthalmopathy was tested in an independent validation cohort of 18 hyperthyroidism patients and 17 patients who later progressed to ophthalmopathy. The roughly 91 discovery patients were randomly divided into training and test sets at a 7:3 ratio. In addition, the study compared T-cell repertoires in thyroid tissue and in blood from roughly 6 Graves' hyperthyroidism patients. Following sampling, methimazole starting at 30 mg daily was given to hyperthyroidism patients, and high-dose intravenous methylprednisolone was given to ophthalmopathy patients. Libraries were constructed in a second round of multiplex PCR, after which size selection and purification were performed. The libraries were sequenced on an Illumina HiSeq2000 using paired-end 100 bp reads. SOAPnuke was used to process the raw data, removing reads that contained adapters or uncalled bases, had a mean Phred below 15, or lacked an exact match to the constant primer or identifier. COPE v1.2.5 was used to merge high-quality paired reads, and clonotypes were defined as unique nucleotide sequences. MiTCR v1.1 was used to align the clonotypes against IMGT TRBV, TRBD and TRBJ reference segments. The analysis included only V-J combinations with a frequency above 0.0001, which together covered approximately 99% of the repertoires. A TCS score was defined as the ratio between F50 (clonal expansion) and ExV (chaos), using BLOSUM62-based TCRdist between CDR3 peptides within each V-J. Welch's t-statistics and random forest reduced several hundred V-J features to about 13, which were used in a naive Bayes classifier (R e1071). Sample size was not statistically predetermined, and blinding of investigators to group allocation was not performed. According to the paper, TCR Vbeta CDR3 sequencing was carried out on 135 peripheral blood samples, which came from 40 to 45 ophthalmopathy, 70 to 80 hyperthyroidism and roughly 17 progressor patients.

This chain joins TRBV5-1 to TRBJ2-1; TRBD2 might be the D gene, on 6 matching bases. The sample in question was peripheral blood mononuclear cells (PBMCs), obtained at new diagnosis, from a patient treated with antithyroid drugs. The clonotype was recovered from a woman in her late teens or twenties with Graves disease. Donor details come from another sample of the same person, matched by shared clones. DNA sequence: TGCGCCAGCAGCCCTCTAGCGAAGTACAATGAGCAGTTCTTC. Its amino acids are CASSPLAKYNEQFF.